This record concerns one T cell receptor (beta chain) sequence. The antigen this receptor binds is unknown. It has no much larger one-base neighbor in the sample; base qualities were not kept. The library was generated by the immunoSEQ multiplex PCR assay. For the multiplex PCR, a mixture combining 60 forward primers for TCR Vbeta segments and 13 reverse primers for TCR Jbeta segments was used. The CDR3 region of rearranged TCR beta genes was amplified from genomic DNA by a multiplex PCR assay. Amplified TCR beta libraries were sequenced as 87-base-pair reads on the Illumina HiSeq System. In the authors' own workflow: Across the 500 to 850 repertoires, a later analysis counted some 80 million unique TCR beta chains, roughly 11 million of which were shared by at least two donors. Raw reads were error-corrected and collapsed into unique sequences with a nearest-neighbor algorithm that merged closely related sequences to remove PCR and sequencing errors. Alignment of CDR3 sequences to IMGT reference sequences was used to assign V, D and J gene segments. For a sequence to be retained, at least a six-nucleotide match to both a V gene segment and a J gene segment was required. A rearrangement counted as productive if the CDR3 had no stop codons and remained in frame with V and J, and every other rearrangement counted as non-productive. CDR3 was defined according to IMGT convention as the region running from the second conserved V-encoded cysteine to the conserved J-encoded phenylalanine. The earlier analysis of some 540 of the donors excluded any sequence lacking an unambiguous match to a single V gene segment. In an earlier analysis of approximately 560 of the donors, a V segment was called functional when productive rearrangements were above 56.7%, and segregating when the standard deviation between donors exceeded 5%. A statistical classification framework was developed to diagnose cytomegalovirus status using the catalog of TCR beta chain sequences. In a later analysis, V and J genes were assigned by comparing TCR nucleotide sequences against IMGT/GENE-DB human TR gene sequences. A later analysis assigned CDR3 sequences and most-parsimonious VDJ recombination scenarios with the TCRdist pipeline. In a later analysis, each TCR beta chain was defined by its CDR3 amino acid sequence together with its V-gene family, and reads lacking a unique V-gene family were excluded. In a later analysis, approximately 590 highly shared, low-generation-probability nucleotide sequences were removed to address suspected cross-contamination and a sequencing artifact. A later analysis calculated a clonal expansion index for each public chain from normalized within-repertoire ranks of inferred template counts. A later analysis computed generation probabilities with a VDJ recombination model fitted to out-of-frame rearrangements, and checked the results against IGoR. In a later analysis, TCR-TCR, TCR-HLA and TCR-CMV co-occurrence was scored with hypergeometric tests, and a repertoire-size bias correction was applied to TCR pairs. To estimate false discovery rates, a later analysis permuted the HLA or CMV assignments 20 times. In a later analysis, co-occurring TCRs were grouped using DBSCAN, with TCRdist sequence similarity added in when clustering inside HLA-allele-positive subsets. Repertoires with fewer than 30,000 or more than 120,000 public chains were left out of co-occurrence clustering, as were about five repertoires with anomalous nucleotide sharing. TCRdb mirrors the immuneACCESS table, restricted to in-frame sequences. Some clones are absent from its copies; in checked studies, under half trace to an unresolved V gene, and the reason for the others is unknown. V, J and clone size are those of that table, while D and trimming were read from the DNA. Recorded for this sample are around 200,000 clones; over 75% of them occurred a single time. 0.22% of the sample rests with the top ten.

The cohort comprised 710 or so healthy bone marrow donors. At the time of sampling, every cohort member was nominally healthy, though immune exposures that went unrecorded were likely present. The donor was CMV seronegative and was included in the group of under 450 seronegative cohort members. Each donor provided a peripheral blood sample, and peripheral blood mononuclear cells were used for TCR beta sequencing. Genomic DNA extraction from the blood cell samples was performed with the Qiagen DNeasy Blood Extraction Kit. This sample stems from a study of cytomegalovirus exposure and HLA in healthy donors (dated by TCRdb to about 2017). Looking at the study overall: An earlier analysis of approximately 590 of the donors reported more than 250 Gb of sequence data and more than 90 million unique TCR beta sequences from about 200 million T cells. An early release that covered fewer than 750 HLA-typed donors contained 300 to 350 gigabases of sequencing data and tens of millions of unique TCR sequences. Among the roughly 390 genotyped donors, 75% to 90% belonged to the genetic ancestry cluster associated with self-reported Caucasian donors. The study was designed to test whether signatures of past pathogen exposure could be identified by cataloging public T cell receptors. The T cell repertoires of several hundred subjects were profiled by immunosequencing and related to cytomegalovirus serostatus. In addition to the first cohort of 666 subjects, a separate validation cohort of approximately 130 different subjects was used. To predict cytomegalovirus infection status, the study brought together high-throughput TCR immunosequencing, statistical association of individual TCRs with disease status, and machine learning. A later analysis re-analyzed previously published TCR beta repertoires from 666 donors and added high-resolution HLA genotyping to study TCR occurrence patterns. Rather than using new phenotypic data, the later analysis identified candidate immune exposures from TCR beta sequences and from how often those sequences occurred across donors. To decide whether each TCR beta V gene segment behaved as functional or pseudogenic, an earlier analysis of 587 of the donors relied on high-throughput TCR beta sequencing. Donor age, sex, ethnicity and CMV serostatus were compiled alongside the repertoire data. Genome-wide SNP genotypes for about 65% of the 666 donors were used in a later genetic analysis, which treated that subset as a discovery cohort. Every discovery cohort repertoire had been produced on one sequencing platform. Both class I and class II loci were covered by HLA typing, at four-digit resolution. The number of donors typed differed by locus, with roughly 620-640 for A, B, C, DRB1 and DQB1, about 500 for DQA1, about 610 for DPA1, and around 450 for DPB1. Several DR-DQ haplotypes were handled as single units for association and clustering because linkage in the cohort was strong. Among approximately 370 genotyped donors of the cohort, an average of around 250,000 unique TCR beta nucleotide sequences was sequenced per donor, of which roughly 17% were non-productive.

The germline V gene provides CDR1 MGHDK and CDR2 SYGVNS. The CDR3 measures 14 amino acids from cysteine to phenylalanine. CDR3 DNA is the only sequence kept; it has 42 bases, read in frame from the first base. For this chain, trimming is 3 bases at the V end and 3 bases at the J end, and the number of junction bases without a gene match is 1. Points the paper makes about the study in general: The presence/absence analyses assumed that sequencing depth was roughly uniform across donors, and that assumption may not be true. Some IMGT-functional V segments, including TRBV6-2 and TRBV6-3, could not be told apart with the 87-base-pair reads, so those segments were excluded. A later analysis found that TCR association rates varied across HLA loci, with DRB1 alleles showing the most associated TCRs and HLA-C alleles the fewest. A few of the identified cytomegalovirus-associated TCR beta chains were confirmed in vitro to be specific for cytomegalovirus antigens. A later analysis associated about 18,000 TCR beta sequences with specific HLA alleles at a false discovery rate of 0.05. According to a later analysis, most CMV-associated TCR beta chains appeared to be HLA-restricted, and the HLA associations seemed to be driven largely by CMV exposure. CMV serostatus was the only immune exposure information available for the cohort. HLA typing was unavailable for some donors at each locus, so association tests used only the typed subset. The classifier was reported to diagnose cytomegalovirus status with high specificity and sensitivity in both the original and validation cohorts. The authors suggested that the approach could potentially be extended to other disease states and immunological phenotypes. Because counts were too low, about 18 rarely observed V segments, including chromosome 9 orphons, were excluded from the earlier analysis of some 540 of the donors. The sequencing pipeline was judged likely to have produced a cluster of highly shared sequence variants as a technical artifact. According to a later genetic analysis, donors in an Asian-associated ancestry cluster had fewer N-insertions in productive TCRs than the approximately 690-donor mean. In a later analysis, HLA-associated TCR beta chains were found to be more clonally expanded and to have lower generation probabilities than equally common non-associated chains. Only TCR beta chains were sequenced in this cohort, and the absence of alpha or paired-chain data limited detectable features. Broadly in line with IMGT annotations, most TCR beta V segments showed up in productive rearrangements about 87% or about 30% of the time in an earlier analysis of around 600 of the donors. Across donors, most TCR sequences were observed very rarely, whereas some public TCRs were present in many individuals. A further reported finding was that TCR beta sequences accurately predicted the HLA-A and HLA-B alleles for most subjects in the first cohort. In the study, some 160 TCR beta chains were listed as associated with cytomegalovirus. Several of the top co-occurrence clusters appeared to be linked to parvovirus B19, influenza, CMV and Epstein-Barr virus, according to a later analysis. V-gene and J-gene trimming of TCR beta chains was associated with a missense DCLRE1C variant in a later genetic analysis, and the association was replicated in an independent cohort. Correlated functional status among segregating V segments might reflect linkage disequilibrium, but an unknown experimental factor could not be ruled out. Strong co-occurrence of HLA alleles, especially DR and DQ, made assigning TCR associations to individual alleles difficult.

This chain is built from TRBV25-1 and TRBJ2-2; TRBD1 fits 7 bases in the junction. The sequencing sample was made of PBMCs. This TCR came from a girl under 10 years old in good health and CMV-seronegative. The CDR3 protein sequence reads: CASSDTGDTGELFF. Here is the DNA: TGTGCCAGCAGTGATACAGGGGACACCGGGGAGCTGTTTTTT.